This section outlines one T cell receptor (beta chain) sequence together with its context. Between the trimmed V and J ends, which lost 1 base and 0 bases, there was a span of 9 bases. This CDR3 has 15 residues. Per germline, CDR1 LNHDA and CDR2 SQIVND (reference sequence). The sample comes from a study of blood T cell repertoires in COVID-19. Study context: PBMCs, B-cell-depleted T cells, or T cells provided the cDNA or gDNA that made up the material.

Original processing methods: Amplified reference gene primers provided the basis for estimating nucleated cell counts. Repertoires were generated with immunoSEQ multiplex PCR, while TCRdb's copy carries only in-frame clones and drops some. V, J and clone size are taken as reported in that table, and D and trimming were inferred from the DNA itself. The top ten clones hold roughly 4.8% of a sample with about 41,000 clones, around 89% of them seen once. The receptor was isolated from a human donor in a cohort sampled during active COVID-19. The sequenced material came from peripheral blood. The chain employs TRBV19 and TRBJ1-2; tentative D call: TRBD1 (5 bases). The CDR3: CASSIGTGANYGYTF. CDR3 DNA: TGTGCCAGTAGTATAGGTACAGGAGCTAACTATGGCTACACCTTC.